The rows below give T cell receptor beta chains drawn from one sample of a study of shared clonotypes between healthy human individuals. The method was immunoSEQ multiplex PCR; TCRdb's version includes in-frame clones alone and lacks a portion of them. The sample holds roughly 2.5 million clones, over 85% seen once. Specimen: naive CD4+ T cells sorted from blood. Receptors were obtained from a man in his late teens or twenties in good health. The CDR3 runs from the conserved cysteine through the conserved F or W.

cdr3_aa,v_call
CASSYMRGVIYNEQFF,TRBV6-6
CASSFDRVLNTEAFF,TRBV11-2
CASSTYTSGVRYNEQFF,TRBV5-6
CASSLTGTTNTGELFF,TRBV7-3
CAISPTGAGNQPQHF,TRBV10-3
CASRGWGNQPQHF,TRBV6-6
CAWSRGPPLNEQFF,TRBV30
CATSRITPRGEQYF,TRBV15
CASSVGQGHGELFF,TRBV7-9
CASSVSGGETQYF,TRBV6-4
CASSGQPSSYNEQFF,TRBV21-1
CAWSRGSSGSTDTQYF,TRBV30
CASSGGGQSPYQPQHF,TRBV7-2
CASSPGQGHGYTF,TRBV18
CASSPSGQGARGYTF,TRBV27
CAISKDLGDTQYF,TRBV10-3
CASSIIPSSYNEQFF,TRBV9
CASSLNRVATEAFF,TRBV11-2
CASSLRHVSGTQNTGELFF,TRBV7-2
CASSVDSFPSNEQFF,TRBV9
CASSLVPQGSFKNIQYF,TRBV5-1
CASGLVLVRTSGYTGELFF,TRBV12-5
CASSLDWGATDTQYF,TRBV11-2
CASSLVSGKGRVNTEAFF,TRBV7-2
CSARAQGEAFF,TRBV20-1
CASSLGQGLRNEQFF,TRBV7-3
CASSSDRVTEAFF,TRBV7-2
CASSYSVRGNTEAFF,TRBV6-5
CASSELANTEAFF,TRBV2
CASSEAGQGASASLGLRREQYF,TRBV6-1
CASSPKAGGSYEQYF,TRBV18
CASSPWTVSGNTIYF,TRBV19
CASSEQGLLSPLHF,TRBV2
CASSRTGGSGNTIYF,TRBV9
CASSEALWTGFDTPDTQYF,TRBV2
CATSRDLGTFYEQFF,TRBV15
CASSHWTALSYNEQFF,TRBV7-9
CASSSPPPTGNQPQHF,TRBV28
CASSSGVNNSPLHF,TRBV5-1
CSVEGGAGTEAFF,TRBV29-1
CASSLDWITEAFF,TRBV5-1
CASSLSPIQETQYF,TRBV7-2
CASSPPSAGNTIYF,TRBV5-1
CASSYLAGGYEQYF,TRBV6-5
CASSYGSRVATEAFF,TRBV6-6
CASSPQLPQGLNTEAFF,TRBV19
CARAVSSYEQYF,TRBV2
CAWTSGAGTDTQYF,TRBV30
CASGSFITGLNTEAFF,TRBV12-5
CASSNDRGGEQYF,TRBV2
CASSLELAYEQYF,TRBV5-6
CASSPPGTTVYEQYF,TRBV18